This entry lists 2 T cell receptor beta chains sequenced from one sample in a study of Ad26.COV2.S vaccination and SARS-CoV-2 variants. Treatment defined: around 19 received Ad26.COV2.S at low or high dose, single or two shots; 5 received placebo; per-sample allocation not given. On day 63 after the first injection, vaccine and placebo recipients gave samples. Sequencing was performed with immunoSEQ multiplex PCR; in TCRdb, only in-frame clones are kept and a portion is missing. The data show around 320,000 clones, around 87% seen once. This sample comprised peripheral blood, obtained in a trial of Ad26.COV2.S vaccine versus placebo. These receptor sequences come from a person aged 18-60 years who received the Ad26.COV2.S COVID-19 vaccine or a placebo.

The chain has TRBV19 and TRBJ1-5; D possibly corresponds to TRBD1 (6 bases). The CDR3 runs 14 residues. Germline CDR1 is LNHDA and CDR2 is SQIVND (reference sequence). Trimming cost V 5 bases and J 5 bases, with 13 bases left between them. The DNA of the CDR3 is TGTGCCAGTAGTCCGAACAGGGTGGATCAGCCCCAGCATTTT. Translating it yields CASSPNRVDQPQHF.

The chain combines TRBV19 with TRBJ1-4; weak D call: TRBD1 (6 bases). Trimming took off 2 bases at V and 4 bases at J, with 11 bases between the two ends. This CDR3 is 15 amino acids long. Looked up from germline, CDR1 is LNHDA and CDR2 is SQIVND (reference sequence). CDR3 nucleotide sequence: TGTGCCAGTAGTATACAGGGGTATGGTAATGAAAAACTGTTTTTT. Protein sequence: CASSIQGYGNEKLFF.